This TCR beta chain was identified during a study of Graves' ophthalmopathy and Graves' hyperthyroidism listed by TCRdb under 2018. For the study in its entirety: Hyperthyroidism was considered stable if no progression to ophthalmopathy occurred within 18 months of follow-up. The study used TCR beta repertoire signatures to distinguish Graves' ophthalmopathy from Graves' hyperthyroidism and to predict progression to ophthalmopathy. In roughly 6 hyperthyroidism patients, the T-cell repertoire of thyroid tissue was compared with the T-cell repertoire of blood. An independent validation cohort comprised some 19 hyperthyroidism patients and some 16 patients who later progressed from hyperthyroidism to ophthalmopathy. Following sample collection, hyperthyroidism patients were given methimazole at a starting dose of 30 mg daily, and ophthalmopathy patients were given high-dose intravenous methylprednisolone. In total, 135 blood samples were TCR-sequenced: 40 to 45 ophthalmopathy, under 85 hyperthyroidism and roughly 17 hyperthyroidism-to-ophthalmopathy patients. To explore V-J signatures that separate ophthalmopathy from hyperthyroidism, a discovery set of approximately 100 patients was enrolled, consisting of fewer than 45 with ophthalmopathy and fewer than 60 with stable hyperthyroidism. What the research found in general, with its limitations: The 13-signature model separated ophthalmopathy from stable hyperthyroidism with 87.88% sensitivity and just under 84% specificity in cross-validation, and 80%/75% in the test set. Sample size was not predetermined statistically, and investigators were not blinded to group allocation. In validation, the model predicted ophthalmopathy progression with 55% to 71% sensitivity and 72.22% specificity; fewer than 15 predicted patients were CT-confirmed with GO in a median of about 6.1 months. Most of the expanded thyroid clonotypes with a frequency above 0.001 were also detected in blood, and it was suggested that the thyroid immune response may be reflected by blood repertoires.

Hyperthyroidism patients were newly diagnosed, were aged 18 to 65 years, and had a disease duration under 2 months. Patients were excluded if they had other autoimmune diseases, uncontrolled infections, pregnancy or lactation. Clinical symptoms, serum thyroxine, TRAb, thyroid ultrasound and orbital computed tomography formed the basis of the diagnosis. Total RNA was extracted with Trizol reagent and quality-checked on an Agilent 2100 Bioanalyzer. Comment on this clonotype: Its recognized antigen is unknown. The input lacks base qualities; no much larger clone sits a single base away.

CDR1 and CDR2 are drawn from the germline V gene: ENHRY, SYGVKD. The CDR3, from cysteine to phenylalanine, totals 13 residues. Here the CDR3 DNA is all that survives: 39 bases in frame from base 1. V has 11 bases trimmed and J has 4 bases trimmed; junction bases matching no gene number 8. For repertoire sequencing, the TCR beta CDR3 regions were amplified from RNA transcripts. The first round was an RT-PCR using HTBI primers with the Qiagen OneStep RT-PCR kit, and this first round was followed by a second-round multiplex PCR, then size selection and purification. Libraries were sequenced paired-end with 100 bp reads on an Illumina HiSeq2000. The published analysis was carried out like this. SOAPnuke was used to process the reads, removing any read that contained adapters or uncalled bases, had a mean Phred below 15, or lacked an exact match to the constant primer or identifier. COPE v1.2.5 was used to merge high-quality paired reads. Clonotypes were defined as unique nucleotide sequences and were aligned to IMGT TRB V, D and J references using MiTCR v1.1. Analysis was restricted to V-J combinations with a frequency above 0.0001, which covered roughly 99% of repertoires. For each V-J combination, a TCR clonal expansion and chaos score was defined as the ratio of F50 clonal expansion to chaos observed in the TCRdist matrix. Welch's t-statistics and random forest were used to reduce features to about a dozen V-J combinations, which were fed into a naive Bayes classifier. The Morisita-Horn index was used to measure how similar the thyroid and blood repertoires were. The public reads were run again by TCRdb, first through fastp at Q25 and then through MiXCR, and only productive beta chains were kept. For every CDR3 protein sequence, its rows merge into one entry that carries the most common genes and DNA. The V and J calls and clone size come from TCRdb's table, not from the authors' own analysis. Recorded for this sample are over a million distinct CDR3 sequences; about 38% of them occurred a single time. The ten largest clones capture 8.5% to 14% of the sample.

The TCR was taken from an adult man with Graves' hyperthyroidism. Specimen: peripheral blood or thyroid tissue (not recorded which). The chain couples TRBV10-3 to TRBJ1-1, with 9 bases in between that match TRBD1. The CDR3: CALGTGWPTEAFF. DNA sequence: TGTGCCCTCGGGACAGGGTGGCCCACTGAAGCTTTCTTT.